This T cell receptor beta chain was captured by sequencing in a study of PD-1 blockade in mismatch repair-deficient tumors (dated by TCRdb to about 2017). As for the study more broadly: The trial enrolled 86 consecutive patients with approximately eleven mismatch repair-deficient cancer types between September 2013 and late 2016, all previously treated and progressing. Tumor-associated T cell clones were tracked in the peripheral blood of patients responding to PD-1 blockade by deep sequencing of TCR CDR3 regions. On the study overall, not on this receptor specifically: Clones residing in the tumor, which were often undetectable in blood before treatment, expanded quickly after pembrolizumab and then contracted, generally before radiologic responses.

Measured from the cysteine to the phenylalanine, the CDR3 is 16 residues long. The DNA shown is the 48-base CDR3, in frame from base 1. The trim is 7 bases for V and 4 bases for J, with a gap of 17 bases between the germline ends. The germline V gene (reference sequence) supplies CDR1 LNHDA and CDR2 SQIVND. Library preparation employed the immunoSEQ multiplex PCR assay. Here the immuneACCESS table is served through TCRdb, limited to in-frame sequences with V and J called. Missing clones are a known gap in these copies; in checked studies unresolved V genes cover under half, and the rest lacks a known reason. The sample data list roughly 120,000 clones, and almost 90% of these were observed just once. The top ten clones comprise about 12% of the sample. Mismatch repair deficiency in every enrolled patient was established by polymerase chain reaction or immunohistochemistry. TCR sequencing was carried out for a few patients who responded to pembrolizumab therapy. Pembrolizumab PD-1 blockade was prospectively tested in advanced mismatch repair-deficient cancers, regardless of tissue of origin, in the phase II trial. Peripheral blood T cell samples were serially collected before and at multiple times after PD-1 blockade was started. Blood sampling time points were reported as weeks after the first dose of pembrolizumab.

In regard to this clone: Its antigen is unknown. Nothing much larger sits one base from this clone, and base qualities are not available.

The rearrangement joined TRBV19 to TRBJ2-6, and the D gene may be TRBD1, 6 bases matching. The material was peripheral blood, obtained just under 74 weeks after starting pembrolizumab. The receptor was isolated from an adult with mismatch repair-deficient cancer. The CDR3 here reads CASTPLTGTGANVLTF. The sequenced DNA is TGTGCCAGTACCCCTTTAACAGGGACGGGGGCCAACGTCCTGACTTTC. With the rest looked up from the reference TRBV19 and TRBJ2-6 genes rather than sequenced, the full variable domain is DGGITQSPKYLFRKEGQNVTLSCEQNLNHDAMYWYRQDPGQGLRLIYYSQIVNDFQKGDIAEGYSVSREKKESFPLTVTSAQKNPTAFYLCASTPLTGTGANVLTFGAGSRLTVL.